The TCR beta chain under discussion was sequenced for a study of OX40 agonist ivuxolimab in advanced cancers. Across the study: Under the entry rules, prior anti-PD-1, anti-PD-L1 or anti-CTLA-4 therapy was allowed, and around 40% had some. Regarding the study as a whole: Certain nonresponders likewise exhibited a low normalized T-cell clonal expansion. With doses of 0.1 to 3.0 mg/kg, CD4+ and CD8+ blood T cells had undergone clonal expansion by week 6.

Data came from immunoSEQ multiplex PCR; TCRdb stores just in-frame clones and leaves some out. The table records under 50,000 clones, almost 90% of them present only once. Germline CDR1 DFQATT, CDR2 SNEGSKA (reference sequence). This CDR3 is built from 11 residues. The ends lost 6 bases at V and 4 bases at J; junction bases unmatched: 2. Details on this clone: What it binds is not known.

The sequencing used CD4+ or CD8+ T cells sorted from blood, collected in a trial of the OX40 agonist ivuxolimab. The sequence came from an adult with an advanced solid tumor such as melanoma, head and neck, liver or kidney cancer. The chain has TRBV20-1 and TRBJ2-5; TRBD1 aligns across 7 bases. The CDR3: CSATGVETQYF. The CDR3 DNA is TGCAGTGCAACAGGGGTAGAGACCCAGTACTTC.